These T cell receptor beta chains were read from a single sample in a study of blood T cell repertoires in COVID-19. Generated by immunoSEQ multiplex PCR, the TCRdb table keeps only in-frame clones and is missing some. This sample has roughly 260,000 clones, with around 87% found just once. The material sequenced was peripheral blood. The receptor set was obtained from a woman in her 50s with acute or convalescent COVID-19. CDR3s include the opening cysteine and the closing phenylalanine or tryptophan. The order of the fields is J gene, D gene, clone size, V gene, CDR3 DNA, CDR3 protein. D genes are given only for firm matches. Size is stated for part of the rows, as once, few or many counts, or as a class when the clone is expanded.

>TRBJ1-6|.|.|TRBV4-1
TGCGCCAGCAGCCAAGAAAGGGGTAATTCACCCCTCCACTTT
CASSQERGNSPLHF
>TRBJ1-2|.|few|TRBV20-1
TGCAGTACAGGGCTCTATGGCTACACCTTC
CSTGLYGYTF
>TRBJ2-7|TRBD1|.|TRBV11-2
TGTGCCAGCAGCAAAGACAGGGGGACTACCTACGAGCAGTACTTC
CASSKDRGTTYEQYF
>TRBJ1-3|.|.|TRBV30
TGTGCCTGGACAGAAACTGGAAACACCATATATTTT
CAWTETGNTIYF
>TRBJ2-7|TRBD2|.|TRBV2
TGTGCCAGCAGCGGAATAGCGGGAGGGCCCCCGGATCGCTACGAGCAGTACTTC
CASSGIAGGPPDRYEQYF
>TRBJ2-1|.|.|TRBV4-3
TGCGCCAGCAGCCAGGGACAGGGGGAACTAGCGGGGAACAATGAGCAGTTCTTC
CASSQGQGELAGNNEQFF
>TRBJ2-1|TRBD1|.|TRBV11-3
TGTGCCAGCAGCTCCGCAGGGGGCAATGAGCAGTTCTTC
CASSSAGGNEQFF
>TRBJ2-2|TRBD2|.|TRBV30
TGTGCCTGGAGCCACTCACTAGCGGGAGCTACCGGGGAGCTGTTTTTT
CAWSHSLAGATGELFF
>TRBJ2-1|TRBD2|.|TRBV27
TGTGCCAGCAGTCTAGGACTAGGCTCCTACAATGAGCAGTTCTTC
CASSLGLGSYNEQFF
>TRBJ2-7|.|.|TRBV30
TGTGCCTGGAGCTACAGGCGGAACTACGAGCAGTACTTC
CAWSYRRNYEQYF
>TRBJ1-2|.|.|TRBV15
TGTGCCACCAGCAGAGATCGGGGGGGTTTTTTTGGCTACACCTTC
CATSRDRGGFFGYTF
>TRBJ2-1|TRBD2|.|TRBV19
TGTGCCAGTAGTATCTCTCTAGCGGGAGGCACGGATGAGCAGTTCTTC
CASSISLAGGTDEQFF
>TRBJ1-1|TRBD1|.|TRBV27
TGTGCCAGCAGTTTAGGCCCGGGATCGGGACAGGGGAGGGCTGAAGCTTTCTTT
CASSLGPGSGQGRAEAFF
>TRBJ1-1|TRBD1|.|TRBV4-2
TGTGCCAGCAGCCAAGAGACAGGGATCACTGAAGCTTTCTTT
CASSQETGITEAFF
>TRBJ1-1|TRBD1|once|TRBV2
TGTGCCAGCAGTGAAGTTCTTCGGACAGGGGGGTCTGAAGCTTTCTTT
CASSEVLRTGGSEAFF
>TRBJ1-3|.|.|TRBV19
TGTGCCAGTAGTATAAGGAGGGCCTCTGGAAACACCATATATTTT
CASSIRRASGNTIYF
>TRBJ2-7|.|.|TRBV30
TGTGCCTGGGAGGGGCAGCCCGCCTACGAGCAGTACTTC
CAWEGQPAYEQYF
>TRBJ2-7|TRBD1|.|TRBV20-1
TGCAGTGCTAGTGGAGGGACAGGGCTCTACGAGCAGTACTTC
CSASGGTGLYEQYF
>TRBJ2-5|TRBD2|.|TRBV27
TGTGCCAGCAGGGGGACTACCGGTTCGGAGACCCAGTACTTC
CASRGTTGSETQYF
>TRBJ1-2|.|few|TRBV14
TGTGCCAGCAGCCAGCAGGATTACTATGGCTACACCTTC
CASSQQDYYGYTF
>TRBJ1-2|TRBD1|.|TRBV7-2
TGTGCCAGCAGCTTATTGACAGGGATCAACGGTGGCTACACCTTC
CASSLLTGINGGYTF
>TRBJ1-5|TRBD1|.|TRBV24-1
TGTGCCACCAGTGATCCCGACAGGGGAGATCAGCCCCAGCATTTT
CATSDPDRGDQPQHF
>TRBJ1-2|.|.|TRBV28
TGTGCCAGCAGTATCACCGAGATCTATGGCTACACCTTC
CASSITEIYGYTF
>TRBJ1-1|.|few|TRBV18
TGTGCCAGCTCACCACAGGAGCAGAACACTGAAGCTTTCTTT
CASSPQEQNTEAFF
>TRBJ2-7|TRBD1|.|TRBV27
TGTGCCAGCAGGCCGTTACCGGGACAGGGGAAGCAGTACTTC
CASRPLPGQGKQYF
>TRBJ1-4|TRBD1|.|TRBV6-2/TRBV6-3
TGTGCCAGCAGTAAACAGGGGGCGTATAATGAAAAACTGTTTTTT
CASSKQGAYNEKLFF
>TRBJ2-3|.|.|TRBV5-1
TGCGCCAGCAGCGTCTTGGGAGGCCCCACAGATACGCAGTATTTT
CASSVLGGPTDTQYF
>TRBJ2-3|TRBD2|.|TRBV19
TGTGCCAGTAGTCAACGAGCGGGAGACGATACGCAGTATTTT
CASSQRAGDDTQYF
>TRBJ1-2|.|.|TRBV6-4
TGTGCCAGCAGTGAATCGACAGCTACCTATGGCTACACCTTC
CASSESTATYGYTF
>TRBJ2-5|TRBD2|.|TRBV5-1
TGCGCCAGCAGCCAAGGACTAGCGGGCCCTAGGAGGGAGACCCAGTACTTC
CASSQGLAGPRRETQYF
>TRBJ1-5|.|.|TRBV21-1
TGTGCCAGCGGGGGGAGTGGCAATCAGCCCCAGCATTTT
CASGGSGNQPQHF
>TRBJ1-2|.|.|TRBV6-5
TGTGCCAGCAGTACAGGGAACTATGGCTACACCTTC
CASSTGNYGYTF
>TRBJ2-7|.|.|TRBV21-1
TGTGCCAGCAGCAAAGCGCTTTGTCAGGACAGGACCTACGAGCAGTACTTC
CASSKALCQDRTYEQYF
>TRBJ2-1|.|.|TRBV7-2
TGTGCCAGCAGCTTAGGCCCAGGTCCCCCAACCTCCTACAATGAGCAGTTCTTC
CASSLGPGPPTSYNEQFF
>TRBJ2-3|TRBD2|.|TRBV7-9
TGTGCCAGCAGCTCCCTGACTAGCGGGAGGGCAGATACGCAGTATTTT
CASSSLTSGRADTQYF
>TRBJ1-4|.|.|TRBV27
TGTGCCAGCAGCCCTTCTCGAGACGTAGCGGTCAAACTGTTTTTT
CASSPSRDVAVKLFF
>TRBJ1-5|TRBD1|.|TRBV5-1
TGCGCCAGCAGCTTCGGAGGGGGCGGAGGTCCGAATCAGCCCCAGCATTTT
CASSFGGGGGPNQPQHF
>TRBJ2-5|.|once|TRBV5-5
TGTGCCAGCAGCTTGACTACGGAGACCCAGTACTTC
CASSLTTETQYF
>TRBJ2-1|TRBD1|.|TRBV7-3
TGTGCCAGCAGCGCGGGGACAGGGACCAATGAGCAGTTCTTC
CASSAGTGTNEQFF
>TRBJ1-3|.|.|TRBV6-5
TGTGCCAGCACCCGGACATGGGACTCTGGAAACACCATATATTTT
CASTRTWDSGNTIYF
>TRBJ1-1|.|.|TRBV6-1
TGTGCCAGCAGTGAGACAGGGAACACTGAAGCTTTCTTT
CASSETGNTEAFF
>TRBJ1-1|.|few|TRBV29-1
TGCAGCGTTTTTAATGGACAGAACACTGAAGCTTTCTTT
CSVFNGQNTEAFF
>TRBJ1-1|TRBD1|.|TRBV19
TGTGCCAGTAGGGATTGGGAAGGGGGCAAGACTGAAGCTTTCTTT
CASRDWEGGKTEAFF
>TRBJ2-1|.|.|TRBV28
TGTGCCAGCAGTTTGGGCAGGGGATTCGGAGTCGAGCAGTTCTTC
CASSLGRGFGVEQFF
>TRBJ2-7|TRBD1|.|TRBV7-6
TGTGCCAGCAGCTTAGCCGCCGGACAGGGAGTATACGAGCAGTACTTC
CASSLAAGQGVYEQYF
>TRBJ1-1|.|.|TRBV29-1
TGCAGCGTTGACTCTGCCGTATACGGGGCTTTCTTT
CSVDSAVYGAFF
>TRBJ2-4|.|.|TRBV6-6
TGTGCCAGCAGTTACTGGGGGGAGATAGACATTCAGTACTTC
CASSYWGEIDIQYF
>TRBJ1-2|.|.|TRBV10-3
TGTGCCATCAGTGCCCAATCGGTCTATGGCTACACCTTC
CAISAQSVYGYTF
>TRBJ1-1|TRBD1|.|TRBV30
TGTGCCTGGAGTCGTACAGGGGGCACTGAAGCTTTCTTT
CAWSRTGGTEAFF
>TRBJ2-5|TRBD2|once|TRBV7-9
TGTGCCAGCAGCTCAGGACTAGCGGAGGTTAAAGAGACCCAGTACTTC
CASSSGLAEVKETQYF
>TRBJ1-2|.|.|TRBV25-1
TGTGCCAGCAGTTTGGAGGGGAAGGGTGGCTACACCTTC
CASSLEGKGGYTF
>TRBJ1-4|TRBD1|once|TRBV7-9
TGTGCCAGCAGCTTGGGACAGGGGGAACGGAGAACTAATGAAAAACTGTTTTTT
CASSLGQGERRTNEKLFF
>TRBJ1-1|TRBD1|.|TRBV3-1/TRBV3-2
TGTGCCAGCAGCCACAGACAGGGGAAAAGGAACACTGAAGCTTTCTTT
CASSHRQGKRNTEAFF